The entry below describes one T cell receptor beta chain. This specimen belongs to a study of blood T cell repertoires in COVID-19. Study at large: Donors in the United States, Italy and Spain gave samples during acute or convalescent COVID-19. PBMCs, B-cell-depleted T cells, or T cells were the source of the cDNA or gDNA that made up the material.

In the original analysis: Counts of nucleated cells, estimated from reference gene primer amplification, were obtained. The data were produced by immunoSEQ multiplex PCR, yet TCRdb's version contains in-frame clones alone and is incomplete. V and J calls and clone size are given by that table; D and trimming were obtained from the DNA. The sample carries a few hundred thousand clones, around 80% recorded once. Germline values: CDR1 SGHDT, CDR2 YYEEEE. This CDR3 is built from 12 residues. Trimming stripped 0 bases from V and 7 bases from J, with 8 bases between. Sequenced: peripheral blood. The TCR comes from a man in his sixties with acute or convalescent COVID-19. V and J are TRBV5-6 and TRBJ2-7, with TRBD1 as a possible D gene (5 bases). The DNA for the CDR3 is TGTGCCAGCAGCTTGGGAGCAGGGGAGCAGTACTTC. Translation gives CASSLGAGEQYF.